The rows below give T cell receptor beta chains drawn from one sample of a study of blood T cells in healthy people across ages. TCRdb recomputed calls from the 5' RACE reads with MiXCR, one row per CDR3 protein. The sample has approximately 780,000 distinct CDR3 sequences, roughly 25% seen once; the top ten hold approximately 2.9%. This same sample was also taken into another study, of T cells of mothers and their children.

Source material: blood. Every receptor here comes from a boy between 10 and 17 years old in good health. Both conserved end residues are part of each CDR3. Each record gives: D gene, J gene, V gene, clone size, CDR3 protein, CDR3 DNA. A D gene is named only where the DNA matches it firmly. Clone size is stated in some rows and not others, as once, few, many or a class when expanded.

D: TRBD2; J: TRBJ2-3; V: TRBV7-2; size: .; CDR3: CASSLNGGGVTDTQYF; DNA: TGTGCCAGCAGCTTAAACGGGGGAGGGGTCACAGATACGCAGTATTTT
D: TRBD1; J: TRBJ2-7; V: TRBV6-6; size: .; CDR3: CASGSDRGPSYEQYF; DNA: TGTGCCAGCGGTAGCGACAGGGGGCCGTCCTACGAGCAGTACTTC
D: .; J: TRBJ2-5; V: TRBV28; size: few; CDR3: CASRRARPPETQYF; DNA: TGTGCCAGCAGAAGGGCCAGGCCCCCAGAGACCCAGTACTTC
D: TRBD2; J: TRBJ2-3; V: TRBV5-1; size: few; CDR3: CASSPEASGGSNTDTQYF; DNA: TGCGCCAGCAGCCCGGAGGCTAGCGGGGGGTCAAACACAGATACGCAGTATTTT
D: TRBD2; J: TRBJ2-7; V: TRBV7-2; size: .; CDR3: CASSPDSGLASEQYF; DNA: TGTGCCAGCAGCCCCGACTCGGGACTAGCCTCCGAGCAGTACTTC
D: .; J: TRBJ2-3; V: TRBV7-6; size: .; CDR3: CASSPPGGTRTDTQYF; DNA: TGTGCCAGCAGCCCCCCGGGGGGCACCCGCACAGATACGCAGTATTTT
D: TRBD1; J: TRBJ2-7; V: TRBV7-6; size: .; CDR3: CASSQGTGHPYEQYF; DNA: TGTGCCAGCAGCCAAGGGACAGGCCACCCCTACGAGCAGTACTTC
D: TRBD2; J: TRBJ2-3; V: TRBV20-1; size: .; CDR3: CSARYGRGGYTDTQYF; DNA: TGCAGTGCTAGATATGGGCGGGGGGGCTACACAGATACGCAGTATTTT
D: TRBD1; J: TRBJ1-2; V: TRBV2; size: .; CDR3: CASLGTGWNGYTF; DNA: TGTGCCAGCCTAGGGACAGGCTGGAATGGCTACACCTTC
D: TRBD1; J: TRBJ1-6; V: TRBV20-1; size: few; CDR3: CSARDPGQDNSPLHF; DNA: TGCAGTGCTAGAGACCCCGGACAGGATAATTCACCCCTCCACTTT
D: TRBD2; J: TRBJ2-5; V: TRBV10-3; size: .; CDR3: CAIGRSGREETQYF; DNA: TGTGCCATCGGGCGTAGCGGGAGGGAGGAGACCCAGTACTTC
D: TRBD2; J: TRBJ2-3; V: TRBV20-1; size: .; CDR3: CSADSGRSTDTQYF; DNA: TGCAGTGCTGATAGCGGGCGAAGCACAGATACGCAGTATTTT
D: .; J: TRBJ1-2; V: TRBV30; size: .; CDR3: CAWSVPGGAQGDGYTF; DNA: TGTGCCTGGAGTGTGCCGGGGGGGGCCCAGGGAGATGGCTACACCTTC
D: .; J: TRBJ1-1; V: TRBV29-1; size: few; CDR3: CSVEGYNEAFF; DNA: TGCAGCGTTGAAGGCTACAATGAAGCTTTCTTT
D: TRBD2; J: TRBJ2-3; V: TRBV18; size: few; CDR3: CASSPTKRGKDTQYF; DNA: TGTGCCAGCTCACCCACGAAGCGGGGGAAGGATACGCAGTATTTT
D: TRBD2; J: TRBJ2-6; V: TRBV18; size: few; CDR3: CASSPPNGGDSGANVLTF; DNA: TGTGCCAGCTCACCACCAAACGGGGGGGACTCTGGGGCCAACGTCCTGACTTTC
D: .; J: TRBJ1-2; V: TRBV5-1; size: few; CDR3: CASSLSIGNPYGYTF; DNA: TGCGCCAGCAGCTTGTCCATAGGGAATCCCTATGGCTACACCTTC
D: .; J: TRBJ2-3; V: TRBV7-9; size: few; CDR3: CASSLNRDRPTDTQYF; DNA: TGTGCCAGCAGCCTGAACAGGGATAGGCCCACAGATACGCAGTATTTT
D: TRBD1; J: TRBJ2-7; V: TRBV18; size: .; CDR3: CASSPKGQGWYDSYEQYF; DNA: TGTGCCAGCTCACCTAAGGGACAGGGATGGTATGACTCCTACGAGCAGTACTTC
D: .; J: TRBJ2-5; V: TRBV3-1; size: few; CDR3: CASTQGAVYQETQYF; DNA: TGTGCCAGCACCCAAGGGGCTGTTTACCAAGAGACCCAGTACTTC
D: TRBD1; J: TRBJ2-5; V: TRBV15; size: .; CDR3: CATSRGTGQVKTQYF; DNA: TGTGCCACCAGCAGGGGGACAGGGCAAGTGAAGACCCAGTACTTC
D: .; J: TRBJ2-3; V: TRBV2; size: few; CDR3: CASSGDIGTDTQYF; DNA: TGTGCCAGCAGTGGGGACATAGGCACAGATACGCAGTATTTT
D: TRBD2; J: TRBJ2-5; V: TRBV5-1; size: few; CDR3: CASSLGLWGGQETQYF; DNA: TGCGCCAGCAGCTTGGGCCTGTGGGGGGGCCAAGAGACCCAGTACTTC